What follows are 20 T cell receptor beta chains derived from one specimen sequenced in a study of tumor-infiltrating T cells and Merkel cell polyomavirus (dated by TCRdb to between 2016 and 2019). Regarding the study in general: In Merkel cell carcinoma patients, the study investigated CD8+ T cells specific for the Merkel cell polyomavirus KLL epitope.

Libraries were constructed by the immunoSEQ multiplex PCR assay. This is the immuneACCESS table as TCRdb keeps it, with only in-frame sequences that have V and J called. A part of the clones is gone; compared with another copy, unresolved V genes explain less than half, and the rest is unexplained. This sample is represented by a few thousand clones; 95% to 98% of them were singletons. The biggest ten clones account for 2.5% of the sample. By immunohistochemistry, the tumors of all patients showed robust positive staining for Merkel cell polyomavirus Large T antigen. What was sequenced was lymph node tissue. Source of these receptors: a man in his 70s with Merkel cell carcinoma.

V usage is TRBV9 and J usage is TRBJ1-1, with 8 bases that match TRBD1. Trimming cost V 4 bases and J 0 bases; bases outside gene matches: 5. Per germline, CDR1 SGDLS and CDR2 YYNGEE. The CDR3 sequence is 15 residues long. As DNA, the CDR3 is TGTGCCAGCAGCCCGCAACAGGGGGTGAACACTGAAGCTTTCTTT. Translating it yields CASSPQQGVNTEAFF.

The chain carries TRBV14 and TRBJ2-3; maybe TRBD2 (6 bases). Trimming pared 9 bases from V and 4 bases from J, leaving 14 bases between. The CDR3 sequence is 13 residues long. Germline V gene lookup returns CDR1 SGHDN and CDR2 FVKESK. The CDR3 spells CASSGLPPDTQYF. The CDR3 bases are TGTGCCAGTAGCGGCCTTCCCCCAGATACGCAGTATTTT.

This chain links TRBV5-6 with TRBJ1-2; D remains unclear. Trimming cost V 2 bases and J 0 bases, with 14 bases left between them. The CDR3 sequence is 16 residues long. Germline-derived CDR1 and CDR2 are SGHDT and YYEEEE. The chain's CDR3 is CASSLNRVSANYGYTF. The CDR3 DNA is TGTGCCAGCAGCTTAAACAGAGTTAGTGCTAACTATGGCTACACCTTC. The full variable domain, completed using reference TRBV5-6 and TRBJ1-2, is DAGVTQSPTHLIKTRGQQVTLRCSPKSGHDTVSWYQQALGQGPQFIFQYYEEEERQRGNFPDRFSGHQFPNYSSELNVNALLLGDSALYLCASSLNRVSANYGYTFGSGTRLTVV.

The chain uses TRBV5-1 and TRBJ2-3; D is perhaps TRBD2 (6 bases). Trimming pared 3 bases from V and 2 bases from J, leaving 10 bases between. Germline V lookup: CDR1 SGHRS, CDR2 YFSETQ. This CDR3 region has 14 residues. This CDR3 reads CASSSTDYTDTQYF. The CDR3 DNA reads TGCGCCAGCAGCTCAACGGACTACACAGATACGCAGTATTTT.

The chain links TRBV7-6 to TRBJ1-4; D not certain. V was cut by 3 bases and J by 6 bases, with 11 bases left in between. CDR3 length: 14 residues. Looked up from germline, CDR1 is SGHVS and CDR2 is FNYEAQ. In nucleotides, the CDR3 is TGTGCCAGCAGCTTTAGCCCTCACGATGAAAAACTGTTTTTT. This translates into CASSFSPHDEKLFF.

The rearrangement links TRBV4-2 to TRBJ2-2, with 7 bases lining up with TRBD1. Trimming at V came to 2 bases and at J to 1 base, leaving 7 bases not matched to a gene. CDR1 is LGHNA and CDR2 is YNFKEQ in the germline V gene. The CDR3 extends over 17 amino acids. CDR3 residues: CASSQFQRTGNTGELFF. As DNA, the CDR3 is TGTGCCAGCAGCCAATTTCAGAGGACAGGGAACACCGGGGAGCTGTTTTTT.

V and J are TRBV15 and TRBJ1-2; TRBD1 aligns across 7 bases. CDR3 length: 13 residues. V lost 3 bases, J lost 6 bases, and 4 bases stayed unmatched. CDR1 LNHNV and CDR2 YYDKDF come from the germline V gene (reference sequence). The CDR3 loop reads CATSRGDSNGYTF. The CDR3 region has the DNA TGTGCCACCAGCAGGGGGGACAGCAATGGCTACACCTTC.

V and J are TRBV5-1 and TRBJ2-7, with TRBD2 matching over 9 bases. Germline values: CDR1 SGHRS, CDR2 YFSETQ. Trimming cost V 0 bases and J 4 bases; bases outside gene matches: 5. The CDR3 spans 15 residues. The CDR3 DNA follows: TGCGCCAGCAGCTTGGGGGTAGCGGGAGATTACGAGCAGTACTTC. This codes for CASSLGVAGDYEQYF.

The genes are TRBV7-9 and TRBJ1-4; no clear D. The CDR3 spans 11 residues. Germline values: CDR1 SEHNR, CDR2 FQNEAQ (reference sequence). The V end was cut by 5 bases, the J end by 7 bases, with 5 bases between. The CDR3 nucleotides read TGTGCCAGCAGCGGTAGTGAAAAACTGTTTTTT. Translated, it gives CASSGSEKLFF.

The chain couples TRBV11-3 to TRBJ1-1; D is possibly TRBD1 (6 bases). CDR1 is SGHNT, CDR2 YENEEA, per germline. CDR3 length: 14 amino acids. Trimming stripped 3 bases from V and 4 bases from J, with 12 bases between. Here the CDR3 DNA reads TGTGCCAGCAGCTTCCAGGGGTTGGGCACTGAAGCTTTCTTT. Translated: CASSFQGLGTEAFF.

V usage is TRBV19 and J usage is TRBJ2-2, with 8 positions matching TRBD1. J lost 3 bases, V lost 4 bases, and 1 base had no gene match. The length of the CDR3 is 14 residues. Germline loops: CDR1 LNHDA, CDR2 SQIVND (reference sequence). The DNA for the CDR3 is TGTGCCAGTAGTAGGACAGGGCACACCGGGGAGCTGTTTTTT. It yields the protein CASSRTGHTGELFF.

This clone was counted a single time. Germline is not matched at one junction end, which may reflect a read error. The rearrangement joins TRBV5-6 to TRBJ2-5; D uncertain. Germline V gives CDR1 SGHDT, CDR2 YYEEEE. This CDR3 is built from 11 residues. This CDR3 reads CVSSRSGIQYF. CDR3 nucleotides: TGTGTCAGCAGCCGGTCGGGTATACAGTACTTC.

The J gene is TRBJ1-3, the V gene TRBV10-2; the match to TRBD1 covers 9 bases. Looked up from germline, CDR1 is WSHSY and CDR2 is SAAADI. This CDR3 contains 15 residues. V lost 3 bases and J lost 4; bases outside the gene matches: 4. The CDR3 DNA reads TGCGCCAGCAGTGACGGGACAGGGTACGGAAACACCATATATTTT. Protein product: CASSDGTGYGNTIYF.

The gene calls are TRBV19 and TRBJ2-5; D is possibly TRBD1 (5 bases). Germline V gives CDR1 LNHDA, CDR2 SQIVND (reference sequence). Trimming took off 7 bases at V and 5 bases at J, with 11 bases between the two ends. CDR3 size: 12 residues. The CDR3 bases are TGTGCCAGTATTGGGGCGTTTGAGACCCAGTACTTC. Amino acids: CASIGAFETQYF. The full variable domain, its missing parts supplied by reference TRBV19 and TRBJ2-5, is DGGITQSPKYLFRKEGQNVTLSCEQNLNHDAMYWYRQDPGQGLRLIYYSQIVNDFQKGDIAEGYSVSREKKESFPLTVTSAQKNPTAFYLCASIGAFETQYFGPGTRLLVL.

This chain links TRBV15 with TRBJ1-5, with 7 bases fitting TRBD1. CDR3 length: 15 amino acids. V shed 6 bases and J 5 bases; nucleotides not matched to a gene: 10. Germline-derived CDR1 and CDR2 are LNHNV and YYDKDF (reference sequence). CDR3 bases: TGTGCCACCAGTCTCGACAGGGAGTTACATCAGCCCCAGCATTTT. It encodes CATSLDRELHQPQHF.

This CDR3 is CASSFEPNQPQHF. CDR3 coding DNA: TGCGCCAGCAGCTTCGAGCCTAATCAGCCCCAGCATTTT. The chain links TRBV5-1 to TRBJ1-5; D is unresolved. V was pared by 2 bases and J by 4 bases, with 7 bases between. Germline CDR1 and CDR2: SGHRS and YFSETQ. The CDR3 length is 13 residues.

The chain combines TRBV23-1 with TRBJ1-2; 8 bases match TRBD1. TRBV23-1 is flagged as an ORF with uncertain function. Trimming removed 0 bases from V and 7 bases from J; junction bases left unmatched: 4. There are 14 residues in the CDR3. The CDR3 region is CASSQSLQGAGYTF. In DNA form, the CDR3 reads TGCGCCAGCAGTCAATCGCTCCAGGGGGCTGGCTACACCTTC.

CDR3 loop: CASTGQLTGELFF. CDR3 nucleotides: TGTGCCAGCACCGGACAGCTCACCGGGGAGCTGTTTTTT. The genes are TRBV18 and TRBJ2-2; D is perhaps TRBD1 (6 bases). The germline gives CDR1 KGHSH, CDR2 LQKENI. V was pared by 8 bases and J by 4 bases, with 11 bases between. The CDR3 consists of 13 residues.

The CDR3 DNA sequence: TGTGCCACCAGCAGACAGGGGGCGAGTTTGGAAAAACTGTTTTTT. Protein sequence: CATSRQGASLEKLFF. V usage is TRBV15 and J usage is TRBJ1-4; TRBD1 aligns across 8 bases. CDR1 and CDR2 from the germline V gene are LNHNV and YYDKDF (reference sequence). The CDR3 length is 15 residues. J lost 8 bases, V lost 2 bases, and 7 bases had no gene match.

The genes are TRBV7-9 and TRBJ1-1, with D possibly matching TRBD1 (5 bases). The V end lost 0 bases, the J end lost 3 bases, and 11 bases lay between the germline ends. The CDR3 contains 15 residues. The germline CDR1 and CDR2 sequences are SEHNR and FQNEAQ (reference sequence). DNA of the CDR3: TGTGCCAGCAGCTTAGCGTTATCGGGGGACACTGAAGCTTTCTTT. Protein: CASSLALSGDTEAFF. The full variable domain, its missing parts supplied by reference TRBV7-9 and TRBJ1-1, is DTGVSQNPRHKITKRGQNVTFRCDPISEHNRLYWYRQTLGQGPEFLTYFQNEAQLEKSRLLSDRFSAERPKGSFSTLEIQRTEQGDSAMYLCASSLALSGDTEAFFGQGTRLTVV.